The subject of this entry is one TCR beta chain. The antigen it recognizes is unknown. Base qualities are not at hand, and no much larger clone is one base apart. The data are from a study of glioma-infiltrating T cells (dated by TCRdb to 2016 to 2017). Study-level background: The study sequenced TCR alpha- and beta-chain repertoires from glioma tissue, from non-neoplastic brain tissue and from matched peripheral blood mononuclear cells. The paired cohort comprised three low-grade glioma patients, about 8 primary glioblastoma patients and three non-glioma patients contributing non-neoplastic brain tissue. Each tissue-infiltrating repertoire was compared with the same patient's peripheral blood repertoire to measure divergence between tissue and blood T-cell populations.

Overall study results and their limits: VJ-independent divergence between tissue and blood was found to be below expectation in non-neoplastic patients but above expectation in all gliomas, particularly low-grade gliomas. Group comparisons rested on small numbers: three non-neoplastic, three low-grade glioma and roughly eight glioblastoma patients. Tissue and blood shared very few CDR3 sequences, a result attributed to high CDR3 diversity and limited sampling.

TCR alpha and beta CDR3 regions were amplified with the iRepertoire nested amplicon-rescue multiplex PCR (arm-PCR) platform from RNA. One-step reverse transcription and amplification used roughly 100-450 ng of tissue mRNA or PBMC total RNA as input. Following bead purification, Illumina adapters were added by a secondary multiplex PCR, and the libraries were gel-purified between 200 and 400 bp. Demultiplexing relied on internal 6-nucleotide barcodes carried by the libraries. Libraries were sequenced on an Illumina MiSeq with 2x220 or 2x250 nucleotide paired-end reads. In the authors' own workflow: FLASH 1.2.11 was used to merge paired reads, and BWA-MEM then aligned the reads to the GRCh37 human genome before TRA and TRB reads were extracted. For V and J assignment, an IMGT-derived reference of cassette sequences and CDR3 motifs that included pseudogenes was used. Reads were translated in three frames, and productive CDR3s were defined as those with a C...FGXG motif and no stop codons. A clonotype was defined as a unique combination of a V-J cassette pair and a CDR3 amino acid sequence. Reads were filtered by Hamming distance, with the threshold set by the sequence error rate of each sample in mapped regions. The public reads were quality trimmed at Q25 with fastp and then assembled into clones with MiXCR by TCRdb, keeping productive beta chains. Rows with a matching CDR3 protein are joined into one entry that keeps the most common DNA and genes. The V and J calls follow TCRdb's processing rather than the paper's. The table for this sample lists about 180,000 distinct CDR3 sequences; roughly two fifths of them were counted only once. Clones ranked in the top ten supply roughly 5.2% of the sample.

CDR1 and CDR2 are drawn from the germline V gene (reference sequence): SEHNR, FQNEAQ. The cysteine opens and the phenylalanine closes a CDR3 of 14 amino acids. CDR3 DNA only is kept here, 42 bases in frame from base 1. Cut back by 7 bases and 5 bases, the V and J ends lie 14 bases apart. This TCR was sampled from a human donor with low-grade glioma or glioblastoma, undergoing nonglioma brain surgery, or in good health (not recorded which). This chain is built from TRBV7-9 and TRBJ2-2, with TRBD2 as a weak D call on 5 bases. Sequenced sample: glioma tissue, nonneoplastic brain tissue, or PBMCs (not recorded which). The DNA is TGTGCCAGCACTGAACTAGTTGAGACCGGGGAGCTGTTTTTT. It is translated as CASTELVETGELFF.